Listed below are T cell receptor beta chains from one sample, sequenced in a study of T cell responses to AZD1222 COVID-19 vaccine. TCRdb's table, derived via immunoSEQ multiplex PCR, lists solely in-frame clones and lacks some. The profile covers about 140,000 clones, with 70% to 90% appearing a single time and approximately 4.5% taken by the ten largest. The material was peripheral blood, obtained on day 0 of AZD1222 vaccination. The receptors derive from an adult in good health. Both conserved end residues are part of each CDR3. D genes are given only for firm matches. Size is omitted from some rows. Given values are once, few, many or a class for expanded clones.

TRBV28	NA	once	TRBJ1-4	CASRGGQVREKLFF	TGTGCCAGCAGGGGTGGGCAGGTCCGGGAAAAACTGTTTTTT
TRBV11-2	NA	NA	TRBJ1-1	CASSSVGNGLGTEAFF	TGTGCCAGCAGCTCCGTAGGGAATGGATTAGGCACTGAAGCTTTCTTT
TRBV30	NA	NA	TRBJ2-3	CAWSVGGRSTDTQYF	TGTGCCTGGAGTGTTGGGGGGAGGAGCACGGATACGCAGTATTTT
TRBV11-1	NA	NA	TRBJ1-1	CASRARDYHGTEAFF	TGTGCCAGCAGGGCGAGGGACTATCATGGCACTGAAGCTTTCTTT
TRBV5-6	TRBD1	NA	TRBJ1-1	CASSPRDRGLNTEAFF	TGTGCCAGCAGTCCCCGGGACAGGGGCTTGAACACTGAAGCTTTCTTT
TRBV5-1	NA	NA	TRBJ1-3	CASTNSGNTIYF	TGCGCCAGTACTAACTCTGGAAACACCATATATTTT
TRBV28	NA	NA	TRBJ1-2	CASSFPTANYGYTF	TGTGCCAGCAGTTTCCCGACGGCTAACTATGGCTACACCTTC
TRBV2	NA	NA	TRBJ2-4	CATLGDKQYF	TGTGCCACCTTGGGGGACAAACAGTACTTC
TRBV7-9	NA	NA	TRBJ1-2	CASSLRETANYGYTF	TGTGCCAGCAGCTTAAGGGAGACAGCTAACTATGGCTACACCTTC
TRBV9	NA	NA	TRBJ1-3	CASSVGNSDSGNTIYF	TGTGCCAGCAGCGTAGGGAACAGCGACTCTGGAAACACCATATATTTT
TRBV6-1	NA	once	TRBJ1-2	CASSEYGVTYGYTF	TGTGCCAGCAGTGAATATGGGGTAACCTATGGCTACACCTTC
TRBV30	TRBD1	NA	TRBJ2-2	CAWGTGTGELFF	TGTGCCTGGGGGACAGGCACCGGGGAGCTGTTTTTT
TRBV3-1/TRBV3-2	TRBD1	NA	TRBJ1-2	CASSQTDRGYGYTF	TGTGCCAGCAGCCAAACGGACAGGGGCTATGGCTACACCTTC
TRBV28	TRBD1	NA	TRBJ1-4	CASGRVDRTGPNEKLFF	TGTGCCAGCGGGCGGGTCGATAGGACAGGGCCAAATGAAAAACTGTTTTTT
TRBV30	TRBD1	NA	TRBJ2-7	CAWSHSTGVGEQYF	TGTGCCTGGAGCCACTCCACAGGGGTAGGCGAGCAGTACTTC
TRBV27	NA	NA	TRBJ1-2	CASSLKGTGYTF	TGTGCCAGCAGTTTAAAAGGGACCGGCTACACCTTC
TRBV29-1	NA	NA	TRBJ1-3	CSVGRGGNTIYF	TGCAGCGTCGGACGGGGTGGAAACACCATATATTTT
TRBV7-8	NA	NA	TRBJ2-7	CASSLGQASSYEQYF	TGTGCCAGCAGCTTAGGACAGGCTTCCTCCTACGAGCAGTACTTC
TRBV6-5	NA	NA	TRBJ2-7	CATSRVAGYEQYF	TGTGCCACTTCTAGGGTCGCGGGCTACGAGCAGTACTTC
TRBV7-2	NA	NA	TRBJ1-5	CASNLPPNQPQHF	TGTGCCAGCAACCTACCTCCGAATCAGCCCCAGCATTTT
TRBV7-9	NA	NA	TRBJ1-2	CASSLGSFNYGYTF	TGTGCCAGCAGCTTAGGCAGTTTTAACTATGGCTACACCTTC
TRBV30	NA	NA	TRBJ2-7	CAWSSSPTYEQYF	TGTGCCTGGAGTTCTAGCCCGACCTACGAGCAGTACTTC
TRBV9	NA	NA	TRBJ2-7	CASSGGTPYEQYF	TGTGCCAGCAGCGGGGGTACCCCCTACGAGCAGTACTTC
TRBV10-3	NA	NA	TRBJ1-2	CAISPQGDYGYTF	TGTGCCATCTCTCCACAGGGAGACTATGGCTACACCTTC
TRBV10-2	TRBD1	NA	TRBJ1-6	CASSDRTGGRSPLHF	TGCGCCAGCAGTGATCGGACAGGGGGCCGATCACCCCTCCACTTT
TRBV3-1/TRBV3-2	NA	NA	TRBJ1-2	CASSGNRDGYTF	TGTGCCAGCAGCGGAAACAGGGACGGCTACACCTTC
TRBV9	NA	once	TRBJ2-6	CASSVAGTGANVLTF	TGTGCCAGCAGCGTAGCAGGGACTGGGGCCAACGTCCTGACTTTC
TRBV5-5	TRBD1	NA	TRBJ1-5	CASSLRTGSNQPQHF	TGTGCCAGCAGCTTGAGGACAGGGAGCAATCAGCCCCAGCATTTT
TRBV5-6	NA	NA	TRBJ1-3	CASSEYNRPGNTIYF	TGTGCCAGCAGCGAATATAACAGGCCTGGAAACACCATATATTTT
TRBV19	NA	NA	TRBJ2-1	CASSIVAPNEQFF	TGTGCCAGTAGTATAGTAGCCCCGAATGAGCAGTTCTTC
TRBV27	TRBD1	NA	TRBJ2-7	CASSLWSGGREQYF	TGTGCCAGCAGTTTATGGTCAGGGGGCCGCGAGCAGTACTTC
TRBV28	TRBD2	NA	TRBJ2-5	CASSLLAGQETQYF	TGTGCCAGCAGTTTATTAGCGGGGCAAGAGACCCAGTACTTC
TRBV3-1/TRBV3-2	NA	NA	TRBJ2-5	CASSRSLGGGPRYQETQYF	TGTGCCAGCAGCCGGTCTTTAGGTGGGGGGCCTAGGTACCAAGAGACCCAGTACTTC
TRBV5-6	NA	NA	TRBJ1-3	CASSLLGISGNTIYF	TGTGCCAGCAGCTTGTTGGGGATTTCTGGAAACACCATATATTTT
TRBV27	NA	NA	TRBJ2-1	CASSLTAYSSYNEQFF	TGTGCCAGCAGTTTAACGGCCTACAGCTCCTACAATGAGCAGTTCTTC
TRBV4-1	NA	NA	TRBJ1-3	CASSQDRGNTIYF	TGCGCCAGCAGCCAAGATCGGGGAAACACCATATATTTT
TRBV11-3	TRBD1	NA	TRBJ2-7	CASSPISGTAISYEQYF	TGTGCCAGCAGCCCCATATCGGGGACAGCAATCAGCTACGAGCAGTACTTC